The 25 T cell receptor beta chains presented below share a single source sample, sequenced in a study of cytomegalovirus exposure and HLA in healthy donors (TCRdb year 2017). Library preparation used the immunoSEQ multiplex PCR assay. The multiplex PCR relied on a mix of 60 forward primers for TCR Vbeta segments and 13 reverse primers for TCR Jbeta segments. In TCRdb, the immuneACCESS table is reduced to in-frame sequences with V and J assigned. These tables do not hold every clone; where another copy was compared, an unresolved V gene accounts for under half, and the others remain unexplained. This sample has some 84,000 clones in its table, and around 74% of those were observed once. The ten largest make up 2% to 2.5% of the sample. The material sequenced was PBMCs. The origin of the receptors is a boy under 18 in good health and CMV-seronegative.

The CDR3 loop reads CASSLVPGGGETQYF. The CDR3 DNA sequence: TGCGCCAGCAGCTTGGTACCCGGAGGCGGGGAGACCCAGTACTTC. The J gene is TRBJ2-5, the V gene TRBV5-1; tentatively, D is TRBD2 (5 bases). The CDR3 length is 15 residues. Per the germline V gene, CDR1 is SGHRS and CDR2 is YFSETQ. The V end was cut by 0 bases, the J end by 5 bases, with 14 bases between.

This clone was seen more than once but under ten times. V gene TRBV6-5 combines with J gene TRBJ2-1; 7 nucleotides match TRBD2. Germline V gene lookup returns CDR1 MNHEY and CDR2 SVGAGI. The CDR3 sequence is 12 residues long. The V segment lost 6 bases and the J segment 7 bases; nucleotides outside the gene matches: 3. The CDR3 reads CASRGLGNEQFF. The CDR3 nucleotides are TGTGCCAGCAGAGGACTAGGAAATGAGCAGTTCTTC.

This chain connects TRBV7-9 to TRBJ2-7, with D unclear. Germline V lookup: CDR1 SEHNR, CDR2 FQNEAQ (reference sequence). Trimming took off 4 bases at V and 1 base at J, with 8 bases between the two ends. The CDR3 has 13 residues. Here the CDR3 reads CASSYSPSYEQYF. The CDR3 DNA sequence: TGTGCCAGCAGCTATAGCCCTTCCTACGAGCAGTACTTC.

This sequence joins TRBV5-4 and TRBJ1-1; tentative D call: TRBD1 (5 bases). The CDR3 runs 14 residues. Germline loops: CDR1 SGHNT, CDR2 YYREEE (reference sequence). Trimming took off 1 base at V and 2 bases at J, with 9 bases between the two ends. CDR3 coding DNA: TGTGCCAGCAGCTTGATAGGGGTTAACACTGAAGCTTTCTTT. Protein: CASSLIGVNTEAFF.

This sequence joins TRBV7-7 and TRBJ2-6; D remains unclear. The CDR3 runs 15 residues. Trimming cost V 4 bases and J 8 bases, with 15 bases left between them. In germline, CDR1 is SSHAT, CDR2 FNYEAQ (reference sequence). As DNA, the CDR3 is TGTGCCAGCAGCTCCCTGAGTCTGGAGTCCAACGTCCTGACTTTC. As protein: CASSSLSLESNVLTF.

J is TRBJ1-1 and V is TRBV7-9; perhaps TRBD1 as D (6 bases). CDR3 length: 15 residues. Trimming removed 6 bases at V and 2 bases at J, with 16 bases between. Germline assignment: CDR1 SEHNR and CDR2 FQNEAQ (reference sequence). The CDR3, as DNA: TGTGCCAGCAGGGGGATGGGACACCTAAACACTGAAGCTTTCTTT. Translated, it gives CASRGMGHLNTEAFF.

In nucleotides, the CDR3 is TGTGCCAGCAGCGGCCGATTGGAGACCCAGTACTTC. Protein product: CASSGRLETQYF. The V call is TRBV7-6, the J call TRBJ2-5, with no clear D. The CDR3 loop spans 12 amino acids. Trimming pared 5 bases from V and 5 bases from J, leaving 9 bases between. In germline, CDR1 is SGHVS, CDR2 FNYEAQ.

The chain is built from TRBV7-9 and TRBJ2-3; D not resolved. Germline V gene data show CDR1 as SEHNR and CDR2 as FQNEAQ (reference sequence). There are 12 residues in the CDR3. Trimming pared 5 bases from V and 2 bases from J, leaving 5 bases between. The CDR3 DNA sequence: TGTGCCAGCAGCCAGAACACAGATACGCAGTATTTT. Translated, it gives CASSQNTDTQYF.

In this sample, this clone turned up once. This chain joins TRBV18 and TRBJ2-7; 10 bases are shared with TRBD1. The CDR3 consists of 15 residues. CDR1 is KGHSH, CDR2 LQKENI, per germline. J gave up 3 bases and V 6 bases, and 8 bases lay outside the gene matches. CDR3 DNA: TGTGCCAGCTCCCCCGGACAGGGGGAAGTCTACGAGCAGTACTTC. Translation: CASSPGQGEVYEQYF.

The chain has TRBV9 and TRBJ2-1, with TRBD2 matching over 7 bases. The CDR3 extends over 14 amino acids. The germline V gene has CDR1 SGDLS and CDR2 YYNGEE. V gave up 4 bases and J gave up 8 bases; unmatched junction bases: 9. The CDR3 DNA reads TGTGCCAGCAGCATTCCAGGGAGGGGAGATGAGCAGTTCTTC. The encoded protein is CASSIPGRGDEQFF.

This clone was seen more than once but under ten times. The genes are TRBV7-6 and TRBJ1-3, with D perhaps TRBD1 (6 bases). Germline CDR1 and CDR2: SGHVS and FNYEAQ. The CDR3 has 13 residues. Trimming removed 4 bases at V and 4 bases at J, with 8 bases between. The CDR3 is CASSWTDGNTIYF. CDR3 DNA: TGTGCCAGCAGCTGGACAGACGGAAACACCATATATTTT.

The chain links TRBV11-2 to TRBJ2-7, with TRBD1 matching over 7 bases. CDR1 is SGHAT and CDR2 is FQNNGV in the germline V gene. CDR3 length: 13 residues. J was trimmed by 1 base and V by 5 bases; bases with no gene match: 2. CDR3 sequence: CASSQGQSYEQYF. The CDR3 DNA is TGTGCCAGCAGCCAGGGACAGTCCTACGAGCAGTACTTC.

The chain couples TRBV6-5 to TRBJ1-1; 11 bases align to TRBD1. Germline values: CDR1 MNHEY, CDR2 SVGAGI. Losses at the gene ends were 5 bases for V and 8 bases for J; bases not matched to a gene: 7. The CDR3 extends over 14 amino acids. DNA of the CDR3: TGTGCCAGCAGTGGGGGGACAGGGGGGAGAGAAGCTTTCTTT. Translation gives CASSGGTGGREAFF.

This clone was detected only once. Here the CDR3 reads CASSVGQGRYYEQYF. The CDR3 nucleotides read TGCGCCAGCAGTGTGGGGCAGGGTCGGTACTACGAGCAGTACTTC. The rearrangement uses TRBV10-2 and TRBJ2-7, with D possibly matching TRBD1 (5 bases). Germline V gene lookup returns CDR1 WSHSY and CDR2 SAAADI. This CDR3 is built from 15 residues. Trimming cost V 4 bases and J 3 bases, with 16 bases left between them.

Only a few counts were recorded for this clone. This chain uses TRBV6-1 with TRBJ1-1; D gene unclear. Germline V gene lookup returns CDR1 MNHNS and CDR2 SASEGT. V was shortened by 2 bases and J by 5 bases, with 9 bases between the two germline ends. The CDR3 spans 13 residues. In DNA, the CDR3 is TGTGCCAGCAGTGAAAGTCGGGGTACTGAAGCTTTCTTT. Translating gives CASSESRGTEAFF.

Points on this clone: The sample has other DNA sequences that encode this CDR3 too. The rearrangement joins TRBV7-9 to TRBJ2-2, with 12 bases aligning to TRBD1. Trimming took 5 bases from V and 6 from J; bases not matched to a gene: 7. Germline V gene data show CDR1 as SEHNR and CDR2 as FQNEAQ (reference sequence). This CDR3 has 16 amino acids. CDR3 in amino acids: CASSRPGQGAPGELFF. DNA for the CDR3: TGTGCCAGCAGCCGACCGGGACAGGGGGCTCCCGGGGAGCTGTTTTTT.

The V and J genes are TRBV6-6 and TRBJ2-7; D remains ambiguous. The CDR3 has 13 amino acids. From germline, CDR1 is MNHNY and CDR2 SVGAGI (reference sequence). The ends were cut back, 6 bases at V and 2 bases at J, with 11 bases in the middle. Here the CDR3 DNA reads TGTGCCAGCAGGCGAACCGGAGCCTACGAGCAGTACTTC. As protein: CASRRTGAYEQYF.

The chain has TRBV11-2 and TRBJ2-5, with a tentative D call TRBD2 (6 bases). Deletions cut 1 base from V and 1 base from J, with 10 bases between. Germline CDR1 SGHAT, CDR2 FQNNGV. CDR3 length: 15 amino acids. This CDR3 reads CASSLVWGLQETQYF. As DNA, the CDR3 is TGTGCCAGCAGCTTAGTGTGGGGACTCCAAGAGACCCAGTACTTC. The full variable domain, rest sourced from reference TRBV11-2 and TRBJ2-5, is EAGVAQSPRYKIIEKRQSVAFWCNPISGHATLYWYQQILGQGPKLLIQFQNNGVVDDSQLPKDRFSAERLKGVDSTLKIQPAKLEDSAVYLCASSLVWGLQETQYFGPGTRLLVL.

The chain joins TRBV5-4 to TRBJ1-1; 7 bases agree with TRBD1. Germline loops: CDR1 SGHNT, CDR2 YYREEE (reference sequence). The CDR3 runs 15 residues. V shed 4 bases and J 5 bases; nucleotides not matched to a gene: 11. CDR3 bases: TGTGCCAGCAGCCAAGTACCGGGACAGTTAACTGAAGCTTTCTTT. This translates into CASSQVPGQLTEAFF.

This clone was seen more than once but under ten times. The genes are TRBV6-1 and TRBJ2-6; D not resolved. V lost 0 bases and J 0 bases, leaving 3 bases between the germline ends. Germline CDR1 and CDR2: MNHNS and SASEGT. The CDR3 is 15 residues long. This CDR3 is CASSEASSGANVLTF. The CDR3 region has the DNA TGTGCCAGCAGTGAAGCGAGCTCTGGGGCCAACGTCCTGACTTTC.

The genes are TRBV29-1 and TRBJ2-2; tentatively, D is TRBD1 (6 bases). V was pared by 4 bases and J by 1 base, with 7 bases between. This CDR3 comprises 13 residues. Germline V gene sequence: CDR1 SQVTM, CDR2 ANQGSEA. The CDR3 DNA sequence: TGCAGCGTTGGGACAGTGAACACCGGGGAGCTGTTTTTT. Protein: CSVGTVNTGELFF.

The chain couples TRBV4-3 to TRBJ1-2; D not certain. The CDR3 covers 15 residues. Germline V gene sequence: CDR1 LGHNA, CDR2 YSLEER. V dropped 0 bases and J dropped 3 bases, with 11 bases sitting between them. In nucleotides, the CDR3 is TGCGCCAGCAGCCAAGATGTGGAGGGCTACTATGGCTACACCTTC. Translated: CASSQDVEGYYGYTF.

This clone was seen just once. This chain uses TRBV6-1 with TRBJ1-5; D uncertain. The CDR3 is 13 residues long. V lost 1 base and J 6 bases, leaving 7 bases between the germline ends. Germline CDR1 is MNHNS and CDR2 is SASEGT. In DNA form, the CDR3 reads TGTGCCAGCAGTGAAGGGGGAGGTCAGCCCCAGCATTTT. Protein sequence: CASSEGGGQPQHF.

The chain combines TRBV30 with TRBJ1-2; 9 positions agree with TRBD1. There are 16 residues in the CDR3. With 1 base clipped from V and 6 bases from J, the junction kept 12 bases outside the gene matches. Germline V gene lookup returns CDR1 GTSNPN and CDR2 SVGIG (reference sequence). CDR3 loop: CAWSASGPRQGDGYTF. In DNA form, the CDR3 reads TGTGCCTGGAGTGCTTCGGGGCCCAGACAGGGGGATGGCTACACCTTC.

CDR3 sequence: CATSRDRGNEKLFF. The CDR3 coding sequence is TGTGCCACCAGCAGAGACAGGGGGAATGAAAAACTGTTTTTT. The chain employs TRBV15 and TRBJ1-4; TRBD1 matches at 7 bases. Germline assignment: CDR1 LNHNV and CDR2 YYDKDF (reference sequence). V lost 0 bases and J lost 5; bases outside the gene matches: 0. This CDR3 spans 14 amino acids.